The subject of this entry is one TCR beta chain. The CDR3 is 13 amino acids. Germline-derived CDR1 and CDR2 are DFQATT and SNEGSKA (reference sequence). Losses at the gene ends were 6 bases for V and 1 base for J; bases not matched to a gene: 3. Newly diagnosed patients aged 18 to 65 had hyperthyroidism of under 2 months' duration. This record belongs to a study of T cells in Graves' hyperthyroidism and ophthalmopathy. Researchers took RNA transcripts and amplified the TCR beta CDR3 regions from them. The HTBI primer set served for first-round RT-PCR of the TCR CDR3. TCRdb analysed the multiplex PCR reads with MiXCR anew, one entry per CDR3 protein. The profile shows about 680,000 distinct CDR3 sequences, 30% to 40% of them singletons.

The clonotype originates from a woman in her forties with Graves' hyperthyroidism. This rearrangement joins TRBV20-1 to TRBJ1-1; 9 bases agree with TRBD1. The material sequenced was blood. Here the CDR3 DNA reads TGCAGTGCGCGGGACAGGGCGAACACTGAAGCTTTCTTT. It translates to CSARDRANTEAFF.